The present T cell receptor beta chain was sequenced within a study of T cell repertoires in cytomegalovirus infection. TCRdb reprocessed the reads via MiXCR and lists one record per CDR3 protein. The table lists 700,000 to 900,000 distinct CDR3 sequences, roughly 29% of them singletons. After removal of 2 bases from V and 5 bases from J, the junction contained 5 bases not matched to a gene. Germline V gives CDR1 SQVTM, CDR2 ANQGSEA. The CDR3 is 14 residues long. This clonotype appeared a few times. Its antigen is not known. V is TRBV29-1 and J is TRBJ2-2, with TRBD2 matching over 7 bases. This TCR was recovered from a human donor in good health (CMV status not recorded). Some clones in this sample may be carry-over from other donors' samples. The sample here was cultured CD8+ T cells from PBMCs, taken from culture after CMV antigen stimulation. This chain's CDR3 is CSVELALATGELFF. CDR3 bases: TGCAGCGTTGAATTGGCACTAGCGACCGGGGAGCTGTTTTTT.